The following is a T cell receptor beta chain sequence with its context. The CDR3 covers 15 residues. Per the germline V gene, CDR1 is SGHTA and CDR2 is FQGNSA. The V end was cut by 5 bases, the J end by 6 bases, with 17 bases between. TCRdb ran MiXCR on the RT-PCR reads and lists one entry per CDR3 protein. The sample lists 400,000 to 500,000 distinct CDR3 sequences; 16% were seen once. This entry is derived from a study of patients and donors after allogeneic stem cell transplantation. What was sequenced was blood, either unsorted or a sorted T cell fraction (not recorded which). The origin of this receptor is a human donor who was either an allogeneic HSCT recipient or a stem cell or donor lymphocyte infusion donor (not recorded which). It is not recorded whose cells these are; they may come from a transplant donor. The chain uses TRBV7-2 and TRBJ2-1; D gene uncertain. CDR3 protein: CASSSPGFRTNEQFF. Here the CDR3 DNA reads TGTGCCAGCAGCAGCCCCGGGTTCCGGACCAATGAGCAGTTCTTC.